The source of this T cell receptor beta chain is a study of blood T cells in healthy people across ages. Study results and caveats: Older individuals had lower TCR beta diversity per million T cells (the decline was roughly linear). Diversity figures based on one million T cells were deemed too low.

Many counts were recorded for this clonotype. Its antigen is not identified. Together with a sample-barcoded 5' primer, a J-beta primer mix was included in a second PCR lasting about 7 to 12 cycles. TCRdb analysed the 5' RACE reads with MiXCR anew, one entry per CDR3 protein. The sample lists 380,000 or so distinct CDR3 sequences; 52% were seen once. Germline-derived CDR1 and CDR2 are SGHNT and YYREEE (reference sequence). The V gene end was trimmed by 0 bases and the J gene end by 1 base; junction bases not matched to a gene: 3. The CDR3 length is 16 residues. Input material: blood. The receptor was derived from a man in his 60s in good health. The V and J genes are TRBV5-4 and TRBJ2-2; 7 bases agree with TRBD1. Here the CDR3 reads CASSLGAGGNTGELFF. In nucleotides, the CDR3 is TGTGCCAGCAGCTTGGGAGCAGGGGGGAACACCGGGGAGCTGTTTTTT.